This TCR beta chain was retrieved from a study of T cells expressing NK-cell markers. This CDR3 has 13 amino acids. CDR1 MNHEY and CDR2 SMNVEV come from the germline V gene (reference sequence). TCRdb reprocessed the 5' RACE reads, with one entry per CDR3 protein and no DNA. The table lists hundreds of thousands of distinct CDR3 sequences. The origin of this receptor is a man younger than 35 in good health. Material for sequencing was blood T cells: a sorted CD56 or NKG2C T cell subset, CD4+ or CD8+ T cells, or bulk PBMC T cells (not recorded which). The chain employs TRBV27 and TRBJ2-3. CDR3 loop: CASRASAADTQYF.